Below are 25 T cell receptor beta chains sequenced from a single sample in a study of regulatory T cells in long-lasting Graves disease. Sample time point: persistent/refractory GD, antithyroid drugs over 5 years with positive TRAb. RNA from PBMCs was the source of the TCR library. CDR3-region Arm-PCR and iRepertoire HTBI primers produced the TCR beta libraries. TCRdb re-analysed the multiplex PCR reads in MiXCR, keeping a single row per CDR3 protein. The table lists some 370,000 distinct CDR3 sequences, 20% to 25% of them singletons. The source material was peripheral blood mononuclear cells (PBMCs), sampled when the disease was refractory, from a patient treated with antithyroid drugs. The receptors were gathered from a woman between 35 and 50 years old with Graves disease.

This chain joins TRBV19 and TRBJ1-5, with D perhaps matching TRBD1 (6 bases). The CDR3 runs 15 residues. Between the trimmed V and J ends, which lost 1 base and 4 bases, there was a span of 11 bases. Per the germline V gene, CDR1 is LNHDA and CDR2 is SQIVND (reference sequence). The DNA for the CDR3 is TGTGCCAGTAGTATAGTACAGGGCCGGAATCAGCCCCAGCATTTT. Its protein is CASSIVQGRNQPQHF.

The chain couples TRBV9 to TRBJ2-5, with TRBD2 matching over 12 bases. There are 17 residues in the CDR3. With V trimmed by 3 bases and J by 0 bases, 6 bases remained unmatched. In germline, CDR1 is SGDLS, CDR2 YYNGEE. The CDR3 is CASSAGLAGGDQETQYF. The CDR3 DNA reads TGTGCCAGCAGCGCTGGGCTAGCGGGAGGGGACCAAGAGACCCAGTACTTC.

The genes are TRBV29-1 and TRBJ1-1; 10 bases are shared with TRBD1. CDR1 and CDR2 from the germline V gene are SQVTM and ANQGSEA. CDR3 size: 12 residues. With V trimmed by 5 bases and J by 7 bases, 4 bases remained unmatched. This CDR3 reads CSVWTGGHEAFF. Written as DNA, the CDR3 is TGCAGCGTTTGGACAGGGGGTCATGAAGCTTTCTTT.

As for this clonotype: Since a much larger clone is just one base distant, this may be a read error. The chain carries TRBV2 and TRBJ2-5; no clear D. Germline V lookup: CDR1 SNHLY, CDR2 FYNNEI. The CDR3 contains 13 residues. CDR3 region: CVSSTRPKETQYF. The CDR3 DNA is TGTGTCAGCAGCACGAGACCCAAAGAGACCCAGTACTTC.

The CDR3 DNA reads as TGCAGTGCTAGAGATCCGCAGGTGAACACTGAAGCTTTCTTT. It codes for CSARDPQVNTEAFF. The rearrangement joins TRBV20-1 to TRBJ1-1, with no clear D. The germline CDR1 and CDR2 sequences are DFQATT and SNEGSKA (reference sequence). The CDR3 spans 14 residues. Trimming removed 0 bases at V and 0 bases at J, with 8 bases between.

With regard to this clonotype: A read error may be the cause here, since a much bigger clone is one base away. This chain joins TRBV28 and TRBJ1-5; D gene uncertain. This CDR3 spans 14 amino acids. Germline V gene sequence: CDR1 MDHEN, CDR2 SYDVKM. The CDR3 DNA sequence: TGTGCCAGCAGGCATCCTTATAGCAATCAGCCCCGGCATTTT. Protein: CASRHPYSNQPRHF.

This clonotype showed up many times. The V gene is TRBV30, the J gene TRBJ1-1; no clear D gene. This CDR3 has 10 residues. Germline values: CDR1 GTSNPN, CDR2 SVGIG (reference sequence). V shed 7 bases and J shed 1 base, with 4 bases lying between them. The CDR3 sequence is CAFKNTEAFF. CDR3 sequence (DNA): TGTGCCTTTAAGAACACTGAAGCTTTCTTT.

This clonotype was picked up many times. The rearrangement links TRBV28 to TRBJ1-1; D not certain. Trimming left V 6 bases short and J 1 base short, with 12 bases between. The germline CDR1 and CDR2 sequences are MDHEN and SYDVKM. The CDR3 extends over 14 amino acids. The CDR3 protein is CASSPSPRNTEAFF. In DNA form, the CDR3 reads TGTGCCAGCAGCCCCAGCCCGCGGAACACTGAAGCTTTCTTT. The full variable domain, rest sourced from reference TRBV28 and TRBJ1-1, is DVKVTQSSRYLVKRTGEKVFLECVQDMDHENMFWYRQDPGLGLRLIYFSYDVKMKEKGDIPEGYSVSREKKERFSLILESASTNQTSMYLCASSPSPRNTEAFFGQGTRLTVV.

This clonotype was seen only once. A much larger clone lies one base from this, so it may be a read error. The chain uses TRBV11-2 and TRBJ1-5; a weak D match, TRBD1 (5 bases). This CDR3 comprises 15 residues. Germline CDR1 and CDR2: SGHAT and FQNNGV. The CDR3 reads CASSLSGLMGQPRHF. The CDR3 region has the DNA TGTGCCAGCAGCTTATCAGGGCTCATGGGTCAGCCCCGGCATTTT.

This clonotype was counted a few times. J is TRBJ1-6 and V is TRBV5-1; TRBD1 matches 7 bases. With V trimmed by 4 bases and J by 7 bases, 11 bases remained unmatched. The germline CDR1 and CDR2 sequences are SGHRS and YFSETQ. There are 16 residues in the CDR3. For the CDR3, the DNA is TGCGCCAGCAGCCTGGGGGGGACAGACTTCAATTCACCCCTCCACTTT. The encoded protein is CASSLGGTDFNSPLHF.

This clonotype was observed many times. The rearrangement links TRBV28 to TRBJ2-7; 8 bases fit TRBD1. The trim removed 3 bases at V and 6 bases at J, leaving 13 bases unmatched. Germline CDR1 is MDHEN and CDR2 is SYDVKM. CDR3 length: 16 residues. The CDR3 sequence: CASSFPRQGRMGEQYF. The CDR3 nucleotides read TGTGCCAGCAGTTTCCCTCGACAGGGGAGGATGGGCGAGCAGTACTTC.

The rearrangement uses TRBV7-2 and TRBJ2-1; the match to TRBD1 covers 7 bases. The CDR3 spans 15 residues. Trimming removed 5 bases from V and 7 bases from J; junction bases left unmatched: 11. Germline V gene sequence: CDR1 SGHTA, CDR2 FQGNSA. DNA for the CDR3: TGTGCCAGCAGCCAACTACAGGGGACGATAAATGAGCAGTTCTTC. Translated: CASSQLQGTINEQFF. The variable domain in full, completed from reference TRBV7-2 and TRBJ2-1, reads GAGVSQSPSNKVTEKGKDVELRCDPISGHTALYWYRQSLGQGLEFLIYFQGNSAPDKSGLPSDRFSAERTGGSVSTLTIQRTQQEDSAVYLCASSQLQGTINEQFFGPGTRLTVL.

V and J are TRBV20-1 and TRBJ2-1; possibly TRBD2 for D (6 bases). Trimming shortened V by 7 bases and J by 3 bases, and 13 bases separated the two germline ends. CDR1 is DFQATT, CDR2 SNEGSKA, per germline (reference sequence). This CDR3 spans 13 amino acids. The CDR3 sequence: CSVQLGLYNEQFF. CDR3 nucleotide sequence: TGCAGTGTTCAACTGGGACTCTACAATGAGCAGTTCTTC.

V is TRBV29-1 and J is TRBJ1-1; D is ambiguous. V was pared by 5 bases and J by 3 bases, with 10 bases between. Germline V gene lookup returns CDR1 SQVTM and CDR2 ANQGSEA. The CDR3 consists of 12 residues. Here the CDR3 reads CSVSRWDTEAFF. Here the CDR3 DNA reads TGCAGCGTTTCTAGGTGGGACACTGAAGCTTTCTTT.

About this clonotype: This may be a read error: a much more frequent sequence differs by one nucleotide. The chain carries TRBV6-1 and TRBJ2-2; unclear D gene. This CDR3 spans 14 amino acids. V was cut by 6 bases and J by 4 bases, with 12 bases left in between. Germline CDR1 and CDR2: MNHNS and SASEGT. The CDR3 bases are TGTGCCAGCAGGGCACTCGACTCCACCGGGGAGCTGTTTTTT. Translating gives CASRALDSTGELFF.

This clonotype appeared a few times. One end of the junction fails to match germline, which may point to a read error. The chain recombines TRBV6-1 with TRBJ1-5; D is perhaps TRBD1 (6 bases). CDR3 size: 17 residues. From germline, CDR1 is MNHNS and CDR2 SASEGT. CDR3 in amino acids: CASREGGTIYSNQPQHF. The DNA of the CDR3 is TGTGCCAGCAGAGAAGGAGGGACAATTTATAGCAATCAGCCCCAGCATTTT.

This clonotype was recorded many times. The chain joins TRBV28 to TRBJ1-2, with D maybe TRBD1 (5 bases). Looked up from germline, CDR1 is MDHEN and CDR2 is SYDVKM. V lost 6 bases and J lost 2, with 13 bases in between. The CDR3 loop spans 14 amino acids. CDR3 DNA sequence: TGTGCCAGCAGCCAAAACTGGGGGAACTATGGCTACACCTTC. This translates into CASSQNWGNYGYTF.

This clonotype turned up a few times. The chain is built from TRBV14 and TRBJ2-4; D remains unclear. The CDR3 has 13 amino acids. Trimming cost V 3 bases and J 1 base, with 4 bases left between them. Germline V gene lookup returns CDR1 SGHDN and CDR2 FVKESK. The CDR3 nucleotides read TGTGCCAGCAGCCATGGGGCCAAAAACATTCAGTACTTC. Its translation: CASSHGAKNIQYF.

There are many counts of this clonotype. The genes are TRBV2 and TRBJ2-5; TRBD2 matches 7 bases. With V trimmed by 2 bases and J by 2 bases, 8 bases remained unmatched. From germline, CDR1 is SNHLY and CDR2 FYNNEI. The CDR3 is made up of 16 amino acids. The CDR3 loop reads CASSEWLSSGQETQYF. CDR3 coding DNA: TGTGCCAGCAGTGAATGGTTGTCTAGCGGACAAGAGACCCAGTACTTC.

Comment on this clonotype: This may be a read error: a much more frequent sequence differs by one nucleotide. This sequence joins TRBV6-1 and TRBJ1-6; unclear D gene. Looked up from germline, CDR1 is MNHNS and CDR2 is SASEGT. The CDR3 is 18 amino acids. V lost 6 bases and J 0 bases, leaving 18 bases between the germline ends. CDR3 protein: CASRGEWETLSYNSPLHF. In nucleotides, the CDR3 is TGTGCCAGCAGAGGAGAATGGGAGACCCTCTCCTATAATTCACCCCTCCACTTT.

This clonotype was seen ten or more times. In DNA form, the CDR3 reads TGTGCCAGCAGAGACCGACAGGGGGCCTACGAGCAGTACTTC. It codes for CASRDRQGAYEQYF. The chain has TRBV2 and TRBJ2-7; 9 bases agree with TRBD1. Germline lookup yields CDR1 SNHLY and CDR2 FYNNEI. This CDR3 has 14 amino acids. V was clipped by 6 bases and J by 2 bases; unmatched bases: 5.

The chain uses TRBV7-8 and TRBJ1-4; the D is unclear. CDR3 length: 13 residues. The V end was cut by 8 bases, the J end by 7 bases, with 14 bases between. Germline V CDR1 and CDR2: SGHVS, FQNEAQ. The CDR3 loop is CASGGAVGEKLFF. The CDR3 DNA is TGTGCCAGCGGCGGAGCGGTCGGTGAAAAACTGTTTTTT.

This clonotype appeared a single time. The chain is built from TRBV12-3 or TRBV12-4 and TRBJ2-2; D gene ambiguous. This CDR3 has 14 amino acids. The V and J ends lost 8 bases and 0 bases respectively, with 10 bases between them. CDR3: CASSPPANTGELFF. CDR3 in DNA: TGTGCCAGCTCACCGCCCGCGAACACCGGGGAGCTGTTTTTT.

This clonotype turned up a few times. This rearrangement joins TRBV30 to TRBJ1-1; possibly TRBD1 for D (6 bases). The germline V gene has CDR1 GTSNPN and CDR2 SVGIG (reference sequence). This CDR3 is built from 14 residues. The V end lost 2 bases, the J end lost 5 bases, and 15 bases lay between the germline ends. The CDR3 loop reads CAWSIDRRRTEAFF. In DNA, the CDR3 is TGTGCCTGGAGTATCGACAGGCGGCGGACTGAAGCTTTCTTT.

This clonotype was detected ten times or more. This chain connects TRBV2 to TRBJ2-7, with TRBD2 identical over 9 bases. Germline CDR1 SNHLY, CDR2 FYNNEI. The CDR3 spans 15 residues. After removal of 7 bases from V and 4 bases from J, the junction contained 11 bases not matched to a gene. This CDR3 reads CASISVVAGAYEQYF. The CDR3 bases are TGTGCCAGCATCTCCGTGGTAGCGGGGGCTTACGAGCAGTACTTC.